This T cell receptor (beta chain) was retrieved from a study of T-cell reconstitution after alpha-beta-depleted transplantation in children. Trimming took 0 bases from V and 4 from J; bases not matched to a gene: 6. This CDR3 has 15 amino acids. Germline V gene sequence: CDR1 SGHTA, CDR2 FQGNSA. Unique molecular identifiers tagged the TCRbeta library. TCRdb recomputed calls from the PCR reads with MiXCR, one row per CDR3 protein. The sample has about 610,000 distinct CDR3 sequences; more than 9% are singletons. The chain couples TRBV7-2 to TRBJ2-7, with 7 bases that match TRBD1. This clonotype was sampled from a human donor who donated a stem cell graft to a child with acute myeloid leukemia. The source material was PBMCs from the stem cell graft donor, sampled from the stem cell graft. The CDR3 region is CASSLAGPTGYEQYF. In nucleotides, the CDR3 is TGTGCCAGCAGCTTAGCGGGGCCGACAGGGTACGAGCAGTACTTC.